The 31 T cell receptor beta chains below all came from one sample that was sequenced in a study of blood T cell repertoires in COVID-19. Data came from immunoSEQ multiplex PCR; TCRdb stores just in-frame clones and leaves some out. This table holds about 130,000 clones, roughly 80% found once. Sequenced sample: peripheral blood. The receptors were sampled from a woman younger than 45 who had recovered from COVID-19.

The chain recombines TRBV29-1 with TRBJ2-7; 8 positions match TRBD1. Trimming cost V 2 bases and J 1 base; bases outside gene matches: 7. The germline gives CDR1 SQVTM, CDR2 ANQGSEA. This CDR3 comprises 15 residues. CDR3 amino acids: CSVESARTGSYEQYF. In nucleotides, the CDR3 is TGCAGCGTTGAATCAGCGCGGACAGGGTCCTACGAGCAGTACTTC.

This clone was detected a few times. V usage is TRBV7-2 and J usage is TRBJ1-2, with TRBD1 as a possible D gene (6 bases). Looked up from germline, CDR1 is SGHTA and CDR2 is FQGNSA. The germline V and J ends were trimmed by 3 bases and 2 bases, with 7 bases remaining between them. This CDR3 is 13 amino acids long. CDR3 amino acids: CASSFDRNYGYTF. CDR3 coding DNA: TGTGCCAGCAGCTTCGACAGGAACTATGGCTACACCTTC. Together with reference TRBV7-2 and TRBJ1-2, the CDR3 gives the full variable domain: GAGVSQSPSNKVTEKGKDVELRCDPISGHTALYWYRQSLGQGLEFLIYFQGNSAPDKSGLPSDRFSAERTGGSVSTLTIQRTQQEDSAVYLCASSFDRNYGYTFGSGTRLTVV.

The genes are TRBV11-3 and TRBJ1-1, with no clear D. In germline, CDR1 is SGHNT, CDR2 YENEEA. Between the trimmed V and J ends, which lost 1 base and 1 base, there was a span of 4 bases. The CDR3 covers 13 residues. The CDR3 sequence: CASSLGRNTEAFF. CDR3 DNA sequence: TGTGCCAGCAGCTTAGGCAGGAACACTGAAGCTTTCTTT.

Only one count was recorded for this clone. CDR3 coding DNA: TGTGCCAGTAGTATGGGGACAGCCTCAACCTATGGCTACACCTTC. Its translation is CASSMGTASTYGYTF. The genes are TRBV19 and TRBJ1-2; the match to TRBD1 covers 7 bases. The V gene end was trimmed by 3 bases and the J gene end by 4 bases; junction bases not matched to a gene: 8. From germline, CDR1 is LNHDA and CDR2 SQIVND (reference sequence). This CDR3 region has 15 residues.

V and J are TRBV10-3 and TRBJ1-5; D ambiguous. The CDR3 length is 14 residues. The germline V gene has CDR1 ENHRY and CDR2 SYGVKD. The V gene lost 3 bases and the J gene lost 2 bases, with 8 bases spanning the gap. CDR3 nucleotide sequence: TGTGCCATCAGTGATTCACAAGGCAATCAGCCCCAGCATTTT. Its translation is CAISDSQGNQPQHF.

The chain links TRBV5-6 to TRBJ1-4; tentatively, D is TRBD1 (6 bases). Trimming stripped 4 bases from V and 8 bases from J, with 15 bases between. The length of the CDR3 is 14 residues. Per germline, CDR1 SGHDT and CDR2 YYEEEE. CDR3 DNA sequence: TGTGCCAGCAGCCCACAGGGAAGGGAGGAAAAACTGTTTTTT. It codes for CASSPQGREEKLFF.

This rearrangement joins TRBV23-1 to TRBJ1-1; D is possibly TRBD1 (6 bases). TRBV23-1 is designated an ORF whose function remains uncertain. Deletions cut 10 bases from V and 3 bases from J, with 12 bases between. The CDR3 spans 12 residues. In DNA, the CDR3 is TGCGCCACCAAACAGGGCGACACTGAAGCTTTCTTT. Protein product: CATKQGDTEAFF.

V usage is TRBV5-1 and J usage is TRBJ1-2; TRBD1 matches 8 bases. J gave up 4 bases and V 4 bases, and 6 bases lay outside the gene matches. The CDR3 totals 14 residues. Germline V gene lookup returns CDR1 SGHRS and CDR2 YFSETQ. For the CDR3, the DNA is TGCGCCAGCAGCCGGGGACAGGAACTCTATGGCTACACCTTC. Translation gives CASSRGQELYGYTF.

The CDR3 DNA is TGCGCCAGCAGCTTGCAGGGGGCCACTGAAGCTTTCTTT. Amino acid sequence: CASSLQGATEAFF. This chain links TRBV5-1 with TRBJ1-1; 8 bases map to TRBD1. V gave up 1 base and J gave up 4 bases; unmatched junction bases: 0. The V gene's germline CDR1 is SGHRS and CDR2 YFSETQ. The CDR3 covers 13 residues.

The chain employs TRBV10-3 and TRBJ2-7, with D possibly matching TRBD2 (6 bases). CDR1 and CDR2 from the germline V gene are ENHRY and SYGVKD. CDR3 size: 14 residues. Trimming removed 2 bases at V and 5 bases at J, with 13 bases between. In nucleotides, the CDR3 is TGTGCCATCAGTGAGGGGACGGGGGAGGACGAGCAGTACTTC. This sequence encodes CAISEGTGEDEQYF.

The V gene is TRBV27, the J gene TRBJ2-7; maybe TRBD2 (6 bases). CDR1 MNHEY and CDR2 SMNVEV come from the germline V gene (reference sequence). The CDR3 has 15 residues. V dropped 0 bases and J dropped 5 bases, with 14 bases sitting between them. CDR3 sequence reads: CASSLSLAYVDEQYF. CDR3 nucleotides: TGTGCCAGCAGTTTATCTCTAGCGTATGTCGACGAGCAGTACTTC.

The CDR3 coding sequence is TGTGCCAGCAGCCAAGACGAAGGCAGGATCTATGGCTACACCTTC. Its protein product is CASSQDEGRIYGYTF. J is TRBJ1-2 and V is TRBV3-1 (or the pseudogene TRBV3-2); D uncertain. The germline gives CDR1 LGHDT, CDR2 YNNKEL (reference sequence). V lost 0 bases and J 4 bases, leaving 12 bases between the germline ends. This CDR3 comprises 15 residues.

V and J are TRBV19 and TRBJ2-5; D is perhaps TRBD1 (6 bases). Looked up from germline, CDR1 is LNHDA and CDR2 is SQIVND (reference sequence). There are 16 residues in the CDR3. V lost 11 bases to trimming and J lost 5 bases, with 27 bases between them. The CDR3: CAYIGQGPNQGETQYF. The CDR3 DNA follows: TGTGCCTATATAGGGCAGGGCCCGAATCAGGGGGAGACCCAGTACTTC. Full variable domain (remainder filled in from reference TRBV19 and TRBJ2-5): DGGITQSPKYLFRKEGQNVTLSCEQNLNHDAMYWYRQDPGQGLRLIYYSQIVNDFQKGDIAEGYSVSREKKESFPLTVTSAQKNPTAFYLCAYIGQGPNQGETQYFGPGTRLLVL.

This clone was counted between two and nine times. The genes are TRBV7-9 and TRBJ1-3; 8 nucleotides align to TRBD1. CDR1 and CDR2 (germline): SEHNR, FQNEAQ (reference sequence). Trimming at V came to 6 bases and at J to 1 base, leaving 17 bases not matched to a gene. The CDR3 spans 19 residues. The CDR3 reads CASSLRGTDRGRSGNTIYF. Written as DNA, the CDR3 is TGTGCCAGCAGTTTACGGGGAACTGACAGGGGAAGATCTGGAAACACCATATATTTT.

The chain links TRBV5-8 to TRBJ2-3; 12 bases fit TRBD1. The V gene's germline CDR1 is SGHTS and CDR2 YDEGEE. V gave up 4 bases and J gave up 3 bases; unmatched junction bases: 6. The CDR3 runs to 16 residues. The CDR3 loop reads CASSEPGQGATDTQYF. For the CDR3, the DNA is TGTGCCAGCAGCGAACCGGGACAGGGGGCGACAGATACGCAGTATTTT.

This clone has more than one count but fewer than ten. The chain has TRBV5-1 and TRBJ2-3, with D possibly TRBD1 on 7 matching bases. CDR1 is SGHRS and CDR2 is YFSETQ in the germline V gene. This CDR3 comprises 16 residues. Deletions cut 1 base from V and 3 bases from J, with 15 bases between. This CDR3 is CASSLQGGAGTDTQYF. DNA of the CDR3: TGCGCCAGCAGCTTGCAGGGGGGCGCAGGGACAGATACGCAGTATTTT.

The chain joins TRBV5-6 to TRBJ2-7, with 8 bases aligning to TRBD1. The germline CDR1 and CDR2 sequences are SGHDT and YYEEEE. This CDR3 has 15 amino acids. Unmatched junction bases numbered 8, after V lost 1 base and J lost 5 bases. CDR3 amino acids: CASSLPQGARDEQYF. CDR3 nucleotides: TGTGCCAGCAGCTTGCCTCAGGGGGCGCGGGACGAGCAGTACTTC.

The chain combines TRBV9 with TRBJ2-1, with 9 bases identical to TRBD2. V lost 1 base to trimming and J lost 5 bases; unmatched junction nucleotides: 4. Germline CDR1 reads SGDLS; CDR2 reads YYNGEE. CDR3 size: 15 residues. The CDR3 region has the DNA TGTGCCAGCAGCGTAACCAGCGGGGGGAACAATGAGCAGTTCTTC. This codes for CASSVTSGGNNEQFF. The full variable domain, rest sourced from reference TRBV9 and TRBJ2-1, is DSGVTQTPKHLITATGQRVTLRCSPRSGDLSVYWYQQSLDQGLQFLIQYYNGEERAKGNILERFSAQQFPDLHSELNLSSLELGDSALYFCASSVTSGGNNEQFFGPGTRLTVL.

This clone came up once. Additional DNA sequences in this sample encode the identical CDR3. V gene TRBV5-1 combines with J gene TRBJ1-1, with unresolved D. V lost 8 bases, J lost 1 base, and 12 bases lay in between. This CDR3 region has 13 residues. CDR1 and CDR2 (germline): SGHRS, YFSETQ. DNA of the CDR3: TGCGCCAGTAGCAGCCTTGAGAACACTGAAGCTTTCTTT. Translating gives CASSSLENTEAFF.

The chain is built from TRBV19 and TRBJ1-3, with 7 bases identical to TRBD1. V lost 5 bases and J lost 1; bases outside the gene matches: 11. The germline V gene encodes CDR1 LNHDA and CDR2 SQIVND (reference sequence). The CDR3 consists of 17 residues. CDR3 amino acids: CASSPTAPGGSGNTIYF. The CDR3 nucleotides are TGTGCCAGTAGTCCCACAGCCCCAGGGGGTTCTGGAAACACCATATATTTT.

The chain links TRBV7-3 to TRBJ1-4; D might be TRBD1 (5 bases). The CDR3 covers 17 residues. V lost 5 bases and J 0 bases, leaving 16 bases between the germline ends. In germline, CDR1 is SGHTA, CDR2 FQGTGA. The CDR3 here is CASSHKYRSSTNEKLFF. CDR3 nucleotides: TGTGCCAGCAGCCACAAATACAGGAGTTCAACTAATGAAAAACTGTTTTTT.

This clone was found a few times. V and J are TRBV3-1 (or the pseudogene TRBV3-2) and TRBJ1-2; no firm D call. The CDR3 contains 11 residues. V lost 4 bases and J lost 6, with 6 bases in between. Per germline, CDR1 LGHDT and CDR2 YNNKEL (reference sequence). In nucleotides, the CDR3 is TGTGCCAGCAGCCGAGGGAATGGCTACACCTTC. Translated, it gives CASSRGNGYTF.

The chain is built from TRBV21-1 and TRBJ2-2; the D segment call TRBD2 is taken from the table without a DNA check. TRBV21-1 is a documented pseudogene. The CDR3 runs 17 residues. The CDR3 spells CASSSQGGDGGTGELFF. CDR3 nucleotide sequence: TGTGCCAGCAGCTCCCAGGGAGGAGACGGGGGAACCGGGGAGCTGTTTTTT.

The rearrangement uses TRBV9 and TRBJ2-2; D not resolved. Trimming removed 0 bases at V and 3 bases at J, with 9 bases between. Germline V gives CDR1 SGDLS, CDR2 YYNGEE. The CDR3 length is 15 residues. CDR3 coding DNA: TGTGCCAGCAGCGTAGCAGGAACAGACACCGGGGAGCTGTTTTTT. As protein: CASSVAGTDTGELFF.

The rearrangement uses TRBV7-2 and TRBJ2-7; no reliable D call. The V gene's germline CDR1 is SGHTA and CDR2 FQGNSA. V was pared by 3 bases and J by 2 bases, with 11 bases between. CDR3 length: 14 residues. The DNA for the CDR3 is TGTGCCAGCAGCTTCCCAGAAACGCCCTACGAGCAGTACTTC. Protein sequence: CASSFPETPYEQYF.

Of note for this clone: Other DNA sequences within the sample encode an identical CDR3. This chain uses TRBV3-1 (or the pseudogene TRBV3-2) with TRBJ1-2; 8 bases match TRBD1. Germline V gene sequence: CDR1 LGHDT, CDR2 YNNKEL (reference sequence). The trim removed 2 bases at V and 4 bases at J, leaving 6 bases unmatched. CDR3 size: 15 residues. In DNA, the CDR3 is TGTGCCAGCAGCCAACAGACAGGGGTTGGCTATGGCTACACCTTC. Translated: CASSQQTGVGYGYTF.

The V call is TRBV28, the J call TRBJ1-3, with a tentative D call TRBD1 (5 bases). Trimming pared 3 bases from V and 8 bases from J, leaving 11 bases between. Germline-derived CDR1 and CDR2 are MDHEN and SYDVKM. The CDR3 extends over 13 amino acids. Here the CDR3 reads CASSLPGGDTIYF. The CDR3, as DNA: TGTGCCAGCAGTTTGCCGGGAGGGGACACCATATATTTT.

V usage is TRBV11-2 and J usage is TRBJ1-3, with D tentatively TRBD1 (5 bases). Germline assignment: CDR1 SGHAT and CDR2 FQNNGV. The CDR3 consists of 18 residues. Trimming stripped 5 bases from V and 1 base from J, with 21 bases between. The CDR3 is CASSLDKEGHGSGNTIYF. As DNA, the CDR3 is TGTGCCAGCAGCCTTGATAAGGAGGGGCATGGGTCTGGAAACACCATATATTTT. Full variable domain (rest looked up from reference TRBV11-2 and TRBJ1-3): EAGVAQSPRYKIIEKRQSVAFWCNPISGHATLYWYQQILGQGPKLLIQFQNNGVVDDSQLPKDRFSAERLKGVDSTLKIQPAKLEDSAVYLCASSLDKEGHGSGNTIYFGEGSWLTVV.

The chain carries TRBV21-1 and TRBJ1-1; the D call in the table, TRBD1, was not verified against the DNA. TRBV21-1 is a recognized pseudogene. The CDR3 has 18 residues. CDR3 residues: CASSKDGLGQGTNTEAFF. The CDR3 DNA follows: TGTGCCAGCAGCAAAGATGGGCTCGGACAGGGAACGAACACTGAAGCTTTCTTT.

The chain uses TRBV5-6 and TRBJ1-1; weak D call: TRBD1 (6 bases). The CDR3 runs to 16 residues. Germline V gene lookup returns CDR1 SGHDT and CDR2 YYEEEE. The ends were cut back, 1 base at V and 3 bases at J, with 16 bases in the middle. The CDR3 DNA reads as TGTGCCAGCAGCTTGCCATCGTTTTGGGGGCACACTGAAGCTTTCTTT. Residues: CASSLPSFWGHTEAFF. Supplemented by reference TRBV5-6 and TRBJ1-1, the full variable domain reads DAGVTQSPTHLIKTRGQQVTLRCSPKSGHDTVSWYQQALGQGPQFIFQYYEEEERQRGNFPDRFSGHQFPNYSSELNVNALLLGDSALYLCASSLPSFWGHTEAFFGQGTRLTVV.

This clone has only a few counts. This sequence joins TRBV15 and TRBJ1-4, with 7 positions matching TRBD1. This CDR3 has 18 amino acids. CDR1 is LNHNV and CDR2 is YYDKDF in the germline V gene (reference sequence). V dropped 3 bases and J dropped 4; count of bases not matched to a gene: 14. The CDR3 spells CATSRSPGGRTLNEKLFF. As DNA, the CDR3 is TGTGCCACCAGCAGGTCCCCAGGGGGGCGGACACTTAATGAAAAACTGTTTTTT.